This TCR beta chain was recovered during a study of T cell changes during pregnancy in multiple sclerosis. Germline values: CDR1 LGHNA, CDR2 YSLEER. Trimming took 1 base from V and 1 from J; bases not matched to a gene: 6. There are 17 residues in the CDR3. Clones were sequenced by immunoSEQ multiplex PCR, and TCRdb holds only the in-frame ones, with some missing. The table shows over 90,000 clones, with 93% occurring only once. The J gene is TRBJ1-3, the V gene TRBV4-3, with TRBD1 matching 8 bases. Sequencing used peripheral blood, obtained after pregnancy. This receptor was taken from a female donor with multiple sclerosis, enrolled in a pregnancy study. The DNA for the CDR3 is TGCGCCAGCAGCCAAGGGACAGGGTCAACATCTGGAAACACCATATATTTT. Residues: CASSQGTGSTSGNTIYF.